A single TCR beta chain is shown here with its context. Only in-frame clones appear in the TCRdb table, and some are missing; sequencing was by immunoSEQ multiplex PCR. This sample has about 300,000 clones; about 85% occur once, and the top ten carry approximately 1.9%. The source of the sample is a study of blood T cell repertoires in COVID-19. Participants, about 18 to 90 years old, spanned under 30 US areas. Contact with a PCR-confirmed or clinician-diagnosed COVID-19 case occurred within 2 weeks of entry. The V segment lost 2 bases and the J segment 3 bases; nucleotides outside the gene matches: 8. Per germline, CDR1 SGHNT and CDR2 YYREEE (reference sequence). This CDR3 has 16 residues.

The specimen sequenced was PBMCs or T cells enriched from blood (not recorded which). The TCR originated in a woman aged 25 to 39 who had been exposed to COVID-19. The chain is built from TRBV5-4 and TRBJ2-7; 10 nucleotides align to TRBD2. CDR3 sequence: CASSFGVSGRNYEQYF. CDR3 nucleotide sequence: TGTGCCAGCAGCTTCGGAGTTAGCGGGAGGAACTACGAGCAGTACTTC.